These T cell receptor beta chains were read from a single sample in a study of cytomegalovirus exposure and HLA in healthy donors. Clones were read by immunoSEQ multiplex PCR, and TCRdb kept only the in-frame ones, dropping some. This sample has about 130,000 clones, with about three quarters found just once. What was sequenced was PBMCs. The receptors come from a woman aged 60-75 years in good health and CMV-seropositive. Both conserved end residues are part of each CDR3. The D gene is left open where the match is weak.

v_call,j_call,d_call,cdr3_aa,cdr3_nt
TRBV9,TRBJ1-1,TRBD1,CASSARPGTGPTEAFF,TGTGCCAGCAGCGCCCGGCCCGGGACAGGTCCCACTGAAGCTTTCTTT
TRBV6-1,TRBJ1-4,TRBD1,CASSELSRGHEKLFF,TGTGCCAGCAGTGAACTGAGCAGGGGGCATGAAAAACTGTTTTTT
TRBV6-4,TRBJ2-6,TRBD2,CASSESGRASGANVLTF,TGTGCCAGCAGTGAAAGTGGGAGGGCCTCTGGGGCCAACGTCCTGACTTTC
TRBV4-3,TRBJ2-1,TRBD2,CASSQSPQGAGGLLDEQFF,TGCGCCAGCAGCCAATCCCCACAAGGAGCGGGAGGGCTCTTGGATGAGCAGTTCTTC
TRBV7-9,TRBJ2-1,TRBD1,CASSLVPGGFYNEQFF,TGTGCCAGCAGCTTAGTGCCAGGGGGCTTCTACAATGAGCAGTTCTTC
TRBV2,TRBJ1-1,TRBD1,CASRRRGRTEAFF,TGTGCCAGCAGAAGAAGGGGGCGCACTGAAGCTTTCTTT
TRBV7-8,TRBJ1-3,TRBD1,CATGQGNIHSGNTIYF,TGTGCCACAGGACAGGGTAATATCCACTCTGGAAACACCATATATTTT
TRBV25-1,TRBJ1-4,NA,CASSEAGGATNEKLFF,TGTGCCAGCAGTGAAGCCGGGGGTGCAACTAATGAAAAACTGTTTTTT
TRBV19,TRBJ2-5,TRBD2,CASSARDYRETQYF,TGTGCCAGTAGTGCCCGGGACTATCGAGAGACCCAGTACTTC
TRBV5-6,TRBJ2-1,NA,CASSWAKEFF,TGTGCCAGCAGCTGGGCCAAGGAGTTCTTC
TRBV6-5,TRBJ2-5,TRBD2,CASSSTGGVQETQYF,TGTGCCAGCAGTTCCACGGGGGGAGTTCAAGAGACCCAGTACTTC